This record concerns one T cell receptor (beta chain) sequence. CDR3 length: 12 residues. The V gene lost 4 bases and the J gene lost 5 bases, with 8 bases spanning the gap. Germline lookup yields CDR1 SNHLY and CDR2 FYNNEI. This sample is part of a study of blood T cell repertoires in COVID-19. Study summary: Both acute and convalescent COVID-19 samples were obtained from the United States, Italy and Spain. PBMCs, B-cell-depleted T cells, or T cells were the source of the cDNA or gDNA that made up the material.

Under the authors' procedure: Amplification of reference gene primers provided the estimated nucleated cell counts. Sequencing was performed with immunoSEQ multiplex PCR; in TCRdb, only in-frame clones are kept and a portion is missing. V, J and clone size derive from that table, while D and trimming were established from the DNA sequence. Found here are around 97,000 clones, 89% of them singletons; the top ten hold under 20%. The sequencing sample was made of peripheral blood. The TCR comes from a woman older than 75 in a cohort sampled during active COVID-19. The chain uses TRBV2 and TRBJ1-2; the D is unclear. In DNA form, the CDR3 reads TGTGCCAGCAGTGGACCGGGGTATGGCTACACCTTC. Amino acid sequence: CASSGPGYGYTF.